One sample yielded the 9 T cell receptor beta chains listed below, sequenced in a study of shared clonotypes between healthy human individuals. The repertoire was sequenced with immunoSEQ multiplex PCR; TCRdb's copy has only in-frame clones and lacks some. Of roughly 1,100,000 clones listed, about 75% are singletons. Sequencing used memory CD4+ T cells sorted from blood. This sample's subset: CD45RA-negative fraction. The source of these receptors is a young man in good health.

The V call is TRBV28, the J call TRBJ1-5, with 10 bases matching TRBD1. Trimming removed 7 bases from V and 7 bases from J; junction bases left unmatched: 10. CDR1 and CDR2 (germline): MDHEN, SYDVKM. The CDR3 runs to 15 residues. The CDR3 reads CASTQRTGGSQPQHF. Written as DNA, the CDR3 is TGTGCCAGCACCCAACGGACAGGGGGGTCGCAGCCCCAGCATTTT.

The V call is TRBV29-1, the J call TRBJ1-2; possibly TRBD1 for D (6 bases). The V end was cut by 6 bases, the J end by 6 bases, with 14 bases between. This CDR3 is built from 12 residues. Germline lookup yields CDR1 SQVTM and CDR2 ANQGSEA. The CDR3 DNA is TGCAGCGTCTACAGGGAGAGGGATGGCTACACCTTC. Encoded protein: CSVYRERDGYTF. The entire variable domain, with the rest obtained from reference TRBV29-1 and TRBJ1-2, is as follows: SAVISQKPSRDICQRGTSLTIQCQVDSQVTMMFWYRQQPGQSLTLIATANQGSEATYESGFVIDKFPISRPNLTFSTLTVSNMSPEDSSIYLCSVYRERDGYTFGSGTRLTVV.

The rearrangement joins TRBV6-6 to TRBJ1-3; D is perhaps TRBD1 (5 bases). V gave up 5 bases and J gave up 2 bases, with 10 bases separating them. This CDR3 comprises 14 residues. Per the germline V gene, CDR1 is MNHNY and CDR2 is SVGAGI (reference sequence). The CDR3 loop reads CASSPGGTGNTIYF. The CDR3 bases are TGTGCCAGCAGTCCGGGGGGGACTGGAAACACCATATATTTT.

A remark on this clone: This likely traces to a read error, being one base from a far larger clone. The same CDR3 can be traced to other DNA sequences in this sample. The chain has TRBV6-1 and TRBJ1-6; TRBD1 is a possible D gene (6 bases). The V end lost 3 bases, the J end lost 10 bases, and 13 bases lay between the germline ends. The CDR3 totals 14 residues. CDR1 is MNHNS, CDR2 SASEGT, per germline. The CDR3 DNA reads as TGTGCCAGCAGTGATAGGGCGGGACAATCACCCCTCCACTTT. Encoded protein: CASSDRAGQSPLHF.

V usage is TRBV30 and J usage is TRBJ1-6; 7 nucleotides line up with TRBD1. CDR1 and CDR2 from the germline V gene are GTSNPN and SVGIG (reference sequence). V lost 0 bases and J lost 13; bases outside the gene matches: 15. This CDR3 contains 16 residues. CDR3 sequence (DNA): TGTGCCTGGAGTGTACGAGGGGGCGCCGGATCTGGGCCCCTCCACTTT. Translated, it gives CAWSVRGGAGSGPLHF.

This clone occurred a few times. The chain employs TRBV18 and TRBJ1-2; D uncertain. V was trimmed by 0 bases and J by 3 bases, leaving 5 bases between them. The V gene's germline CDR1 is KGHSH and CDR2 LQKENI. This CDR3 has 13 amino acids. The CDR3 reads CASSPPKHYGYTF. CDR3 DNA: TGTGCCAGCTCACCACCAAAACACTATGGCTACACCTTC.

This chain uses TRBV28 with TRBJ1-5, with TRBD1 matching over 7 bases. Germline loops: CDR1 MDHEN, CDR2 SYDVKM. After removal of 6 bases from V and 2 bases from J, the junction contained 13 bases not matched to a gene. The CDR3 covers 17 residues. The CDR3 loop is CASSRTGVDWGNQPQHF. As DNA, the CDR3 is TGTGCCAGCAGCCGGACAGGCGTCGATTGGGGCAATCAGCCCCAGCATTTT. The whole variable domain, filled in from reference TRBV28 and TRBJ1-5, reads DVKVTQSSRYLVKRTGEKVFLECVQDMDHENMFWYRQDPGLGLRLIYFSYDVKMKEKGDIPEGYSVSREKKERFSLILESASTNQTSMYLCASSRTGVDWGNQPQHFGDGTRLSIL.

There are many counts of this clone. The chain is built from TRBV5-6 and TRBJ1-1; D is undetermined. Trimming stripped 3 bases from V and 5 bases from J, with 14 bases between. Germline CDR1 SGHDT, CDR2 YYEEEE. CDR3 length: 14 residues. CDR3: CASSSRFPRTEAFF. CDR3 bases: TGTGCCAGCAGCTCCAGGTTCCCGAGGACTGAAGCTTTCTTT.

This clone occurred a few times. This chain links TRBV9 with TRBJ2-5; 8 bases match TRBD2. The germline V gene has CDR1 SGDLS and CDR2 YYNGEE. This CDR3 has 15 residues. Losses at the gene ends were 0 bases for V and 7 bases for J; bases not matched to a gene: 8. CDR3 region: CASSVEGSGERTQYF. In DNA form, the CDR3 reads TGTGCCAGCAGCGTAGAAGGTAGCGGGGAACGGACCCAGTACTTC.